This T cell receptor (beta chain) was identified during a study of CD8 T cells in ankylosing spondylitis. The table lists this clonotype with a few counts. The antigen is undetermined. Study-level points and caveats: Apparently characteristic of ankylosing spondylitis blood was a TCR beta motif (roughly eight highly homologous variants).

Germline CDR1 SEHNR, CDR2 FQNEAQ (reference sequence). Trimming pared 7 bases from V and 0 bases from J, leaving 18 bases between. The CDR3 runs 16 residues. TCRdb itself ran the 5' RACE reads through MiXCR, one entry per CDR3 protein. The sample consists of about 150,000 distinct CDR3 sequences, around 43% of them appearing once. The source is a male donor with ankylosing spondylitis. The gene calls are TRBV7-9 and TRBJ1-2; D is perhaps TRBD1 (6 bases). The material sequenced was synovial fluid, either unsorted or a sorted T cell fraction (not recorded which). The CDR3 spells CASKTLTGLTNYGYTF. DNA for the CDR3: TGTGCCAGCAAAACCCTCACAGGGCTTACTAACTATGGCTACACCTTC.